This T cell receptor beta chain was sequenced in a study of blood T cells in healthy people across ages. Primers used in a second PCR of roughly 6 to 11 cycles were a sample-barcoded 5' primer and a J-beta primer mix. From each sample, at least 2.5 million paired-end reads containing CDR3 were obtained. Using its own MiXCR run on the 5' RACE reads, TCRdb lists one record per CDR3 protein. The data hold 730,000 or so distinct CDR3 sequences, with approximately 40% observed a single time. This CDR3 contains 15 residues. Germline CDR1 is DFQATT and CDR2 is SNEGSKA (reference sequence). The junction had 5 bases not matched to a gene; V was cut back by 0 bases and J by 6 bases. Per sample, a minimum of 6 million PBMCs were isolated.

The sequencing sample was made of blood. The receptor was isolated from an elderly man in good health. This rearrangement joins TRBV20-1 to TRBJ2-1; 10 nucleotides align to TRBD2. The CDR3 loop is CSARDPSGRGNEQFF. The CDR3 DNA reads TGCAGTGCTAGAGATCCTAGCGGGAGAGGCAATGAGCAGTTCTTC.